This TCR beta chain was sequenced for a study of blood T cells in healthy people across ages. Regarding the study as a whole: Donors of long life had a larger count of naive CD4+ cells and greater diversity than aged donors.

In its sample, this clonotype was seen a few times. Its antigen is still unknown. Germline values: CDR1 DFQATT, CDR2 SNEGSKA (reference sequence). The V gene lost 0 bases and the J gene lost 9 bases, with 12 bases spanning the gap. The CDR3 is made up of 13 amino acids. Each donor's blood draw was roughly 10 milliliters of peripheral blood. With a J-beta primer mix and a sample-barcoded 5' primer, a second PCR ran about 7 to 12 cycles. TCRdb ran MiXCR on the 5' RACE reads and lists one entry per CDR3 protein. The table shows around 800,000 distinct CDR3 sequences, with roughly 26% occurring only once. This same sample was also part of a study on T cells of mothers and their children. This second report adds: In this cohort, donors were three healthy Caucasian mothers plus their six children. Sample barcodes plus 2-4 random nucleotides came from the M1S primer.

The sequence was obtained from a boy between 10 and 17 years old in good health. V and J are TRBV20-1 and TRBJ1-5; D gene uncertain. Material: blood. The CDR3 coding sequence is TGCAGTGCTAGAGAGGCTTCGTCATGGCCCCAGCATTTT. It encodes CSAREASSWPQHF.